The 23 T cell receptor beta chains reported below all come from one sample, sequenced in a study of patients and donors after allogeneic stem cell transplantation. TCRdb recomputed calls from the RT-PCR reads with MiXCR, one row per CDR3 protein. The table has approximately 150,000 distinct CDR3 sequences, nearly 25% seen once. The specimen was blood, either unsorted or a sorted T cell fraction (not recorded which). These receptors came from a human donor who was either an allogeneic HSCT recipient or a stem cell or donor lymphocyte infusion donor (not recorded which). It is not recorded whose cells these are; they may come from a transplant donor.

CDR3 coding DNA: TGTGCCATCAGTGAGACCCCAGGGACTAGCGGGAGTTCCTACAATGAGCAGTTCTTC. It codes for CAISETPGTSGSSYNEQFF. The V gene is TRBV10-3, the J gene TRBJ2-1; 14 nucleotides agree with TRBD2. Looked up from germline, CDR1 is ENHRY and CDR2 is SYGVKD. The CDR3 spans 19 residues. After removal of 2 bases from V and 1 base from J, the junction contained 7 bases not matched to a gene.

The chain recombines TRBV5-5 with TRBJ1-1; no clear D. Trimming left V 3 bases short and J 8 bases short, with 14 bases between. This CDR3 has 13 amino acids. Germline CDR1 is SGHKS and CDR2 is YYEKEE (reference sequence). The CDR3 protein is CASSSDRVWEAFF. The CDR3 DNA is TGTGCCAGCAGCTCGGATCGCGTCTGGGAAGCTTTCTTT.

The chain has TRBV5-4 and TRBJ2-7, with D perhaps matching TRBD1 (6 bases). Trimming took off 4 bases at V and 4 bases at J, with 15 bases between the two ends. The CDR3 has 14 residues. Germline values: CDR1 SGHNT, CDR2 YYREEE (reference sequence). The CDR3: CASSEQGNAYEQYF. The CDR3 bases are TGTGCCAGCAGCGAACAGGGAAACGCATACGAGCAGTACTTC.

The rearrangement joins TRBV11-3 to TRBJ1-2; unclear D gene. The V gene's germline CDR1 is SGHNT and CDR2 YENEEA. The V and J ends lost 1 base and 5 bases respectively, with 14 bases between them. The CDR3 consists of 15 residues. CDR3: CASSLVGRSSYGYTF. CDR3 bases: TGTGCCAGCAGCTTAGTTGGCAGATCATCGTATGGCTACACCTTC. The full variable domain, completed using reference TRBV11-3 and TRBJ1-2, is EAGVVQSPRYKIIEKKQPVAFWCNPISGHNTLYWYLQNLGQGPELLIRYENEEAVDDSQLPKDRFSAERLKGVDSTLKIQPAELGDSAVYLCASSLVGRSSYGYTFGSGTRLTVV.

This clonotype has only a few counts. CDR3 DNA: TGTGCCAGCAGTTACCAGCGGGGCCATGAAAAACTGTTTTTT. Its protein is CASSYQRGHEKLFF. V usage is TRBV6-5 and J usage is TRBJ1-4, with TRBD1 as a possible D gene (5 bases). Trimming removed 2 bases at V and 6 bases at J, with 10 bases between. This CDR3 comprises 14 residues. The germline CDR1 and CDR2 sequences are MNHEY and SVGAGI.

Only a few counts were recorded for this clonotype. The chain couples TRBV7-2 to TRBJ2-2, with no clear D. Looked up from germline, CDR1 is SGHTA and CDR2 is FQGNSA. Deletions cut 3 bases from V and 3 bases from J, with 11 bases between. This CDR3 is 15 amino acids long. The CDR3 DNA reads as TGTGCCAGCAGCTTCGGACCATCTTACACCGGGGAGCTGTTTTTT. This translates into CASSFGPSYTGELFF.

The chain links TRBV29-1 to TRBJ1-2; maybe TRBD1 (6 bases). The CDR3 runs to 16 residues. Trimming left V 6 bases short and J 2 bases short, with 22 bases between. Germline V gives CDR1 SQVTM, CDR2 ANQGSEA. CDR3: CSVFGLRAGVNYGYTF. The CDR3 nucleotides are TGCAGCGTCTTCGGACTTAGGGCAGGGGTCAACTATGGCTACACCTTC.

This clonotype has only a few counts. The chain combines TRBV7-6 with TRBJ1-4; 9 nucleotides line up with TRBD1. Losses at the gene ends were 2 bases for V and 7 bases for J; bases not matched to a gene: 5. From germline, CDR1 is SGHVS and CDR2 FNYEAQ. The CDR3 spans 15 residues. This chain's CDR3 is CASSLRGQGGEKLFF. As DNA, the CDR3 is TGTGCCAGCAGCTTACGGGGACAGGGCGGTGAAAAACTGTTTTTT.

This chain connects TRBV11-3 to TRBJ1-2; D is undetermined. Between the trimmed V and J ends, which lost 0 bases and 2 bases, there was a span of 10 bases. Looked up from germline, CDR1 is SGHNT and CDR2 is YENEEA. The CDR3 contains 15 residues. CDR3 nucleotides: TGTGCCAGCAGCTTAGATCGGAACAGAAACTATGGCTACACCTTC. The encoded protein is CASSLDRNRNYGYTF.

This clonotype is a singleton in its sample. This may arise from a read error, as a much more abundant clone is one base away. The CDR3 does not close with the conserved phenylalanine or tryptophan, likely indicating a read error. This chain uses TRBV7-9 with TRBJ1-5; D ambiguous. This CDR3 region has 12 residues. CDR1 and CDR2 (germline): SEHNR, FQNEAQ (reference sequence). The V gene lost 1 base and the J gene lost 6 bases, with 4 bases spanning the gap. Here the CDR3 reads CASSLDSQPQHL. CDR3 coding DNA: TGTGCCAGCAGCTTAGATTCTCAGCCCCAGCATTTA.

The genes are TRBV12-3 or TRBV12-4 and TRBJ2-2; 10 nucleotides match TRBD1. The CDR3 is 17 residues long. V dropped 2 bases and J dropped 7; count of bases not matched to a gene: 10. The chain's CDR3 is CASSLPQDRGRHGELFF. Written as DNA, the CDR3 is TGTGCCAGCAGTTTACCCCAAGACAGGGGGCGCCACGGGGAGCTGTTTTTT.

The chain uses TRBV12-3 or TRBV12-4 and TRBJ2-4, with 7 bases that match TRBD2. There are 12 residues in the CDR3. The trim removed 6 bases at V and 6 bases at J, leaving 2 bases unmatched. The CDR3 DNA reads TGTGCCAGCAGCGGGGAGGGAAACATTCAGTACTTC. Translating it yields CASSGEGNIQYF.

The chain has TRBV7-9 and TRBJ1-2; possibly TRBD1 for D (6 bases). The CDR3 loop spans 15 amino acids. CDR1 SEHNR and CDR2 FQNEAQ come from the germline V gene (reference sequence). V was shortened by 1 base and J by 4 bases, with 13 bases between the two germline ends. CDR3 in amino acids: CASSLVVQGGYGYTF. In DNA, the CDR3 is TGTGCCAGCAGCTTAGTTGTACAGGGTGGCTATGGCTACACCTTC.

This clonotype was observed at least ten times. The chain employs TRBV5-1 and TRBJ1-1; unclear D gene. The germline CDR1 and CDR2 sequences are SGHRS and YFSETQ. The V and J ends lost 3 bases and 5 bases respectively, with 11 bases between them. The CDR3 is made up of 13 amino acids. CDR3 sequence reads: CASSSLGQTEAFF. CDR3 sequence (DNA): TGCGCCAGCAGCTCGTTAGGGCAAACTGAAGCTTTCTTT.

In DNA, the CDR3 is TGTGCCAGCAGTTACGGGGACACCGTTTCCTACGAGCAGTACTTC. Translated, it gives CASSYGDTVSYEQYF. V gene TRBV6-5 combines with J gene TRBJ2-7; D may be TRBD1 (6 bases). V lost 2 bases to trimming and J lost 1 base, with 12 bases between them. The CDR3 runs 15 residues. Per germline, CDR1 MNHEY and CDR2 SVGAGI.

In DNA form, the CDR3 reads TGTGCCAGCAGCGTAGCGGGACTAGCGGGAGTCTACGAGCAGTACTTC. This gives the protein CASSVAGLAGVYEQYF. This chain joins TRBV9 and TRBJ2-7; 14 bases map to TRBD2. Germline V gives CDR1 SGDLS, CDR2 YYNGEE. V shed 0 bases, J shed 3 bases, and the junction held 2 bases outside the gene matches. CDR3 length: 16 residues.

The table lists this clonotype with many counts. The chain combines TRBV20-1 with TRBJ1-4; D might be TRBD1 (5 bases). V was shortened by 3 bases and J by 0 bases, with 14 bases between the two germline ends. The CDR3 is 16 residues long. The germline V gene encodes CDR1 DFQATT and CDR2 SNEGSKA (reference sequence). CDR3 region: CSASKQVASTNEKLFF. In DNA form, the CDR3 reads TGCAGTGCTAGTAAACAGGTCGCTTCAACTAATGAAAAACTGTTTTTT.

This clonotype turned up a few times. V and J are TRBV29-1 and TRBJ1-1; D not certain. Germline V gene sequence: CDR1 SQVTM, CDR2 ANQGSEA. This CDR3 spans 14 amino acids. V was cut by 5 bases and J by 5 bases, with 18 bases left in between. CDR3: CSVKPNWRWTEAFF. Here the CDR3 DNA reads TGCAGCGTTAAACCAAATTGGAGATGGACTGAAGCTTTCTTT.

A few counts support this clonotype. The CDR3 is CSAKTGGMSTEAFF. In DNA form, the CDR3 reads TGCAGTGCTAAGACAGGGGGCATGAGCACTGAAGCTTTCTTT. This chain joins TRBV20-1 and TRBJ1-1, with TRBD1 matching 10 bases. The CDR3 is 14 amino acids. The V gene end was trimmed by 4 bases and the J gene end by 4 bases; junction bases not matched to a gene: 6. CDR1 is DFQATT, CDR2 SNEGSKA, per germline (reference sequence).

This clonotype was seen at least ten times. CDR3 loop: CASSQDGTASEAFF. For the CDR3, the DNA is TGCGCCAGCAGCCAAGATGGGACGGCCTCTGAAGCTTTCTTT. The gene calls are TRBV4-3 and TRBJ1-1; possibly TRBD1 for D (5 bases). CDR1 and CDR2 from the germline V gene are LGHNA and YSLEER. The V and J ends lost 0 bases and 6 bases respectively, with 11 bases between them. The length of the CDR3 is 14 residues.

The genes are TRBV5-1 and TRBJ1-1; TRBD1 is a possible D gene (6 bases). CDR3 length equals 18 residues. The V gene lost 1 base and the J gene lost 2 bases, with 21 bases spanning the gap. CDR1 is SGHRS, CDR2 YFSETQ, per germline. CDR3: CASSLPVGAGGGNTEAFF. For the CDR3, the DNA is TGCGCCAGCAGCTTGCCTGTGGGGGCGGGAGGTGGTAACACTGAAGCTTTCTTT.

V usage is TRBV15 and J usage is TRBJ2-3; tentatively, D is TRBD2 (6 bases). The germline CDR1 and CDR2 sequences are LNHNV and YYDKDF (reference sequence). With 0 bases removed from V and 1 base from J, the gap between germline ends came to 14 bases. The CDR3 runs 17 residues. The CDR3 loop reads CATSREMESGRTDTQYF. In DNA form, the CDR3 reads TGTGCCACCAGCAGAGAAATGGAAAGCGGGCGCACAGATACGCAGTATTTT. Full variable domain (outside the CDR3, taken from reference TRBV15 and TRBJ2-3): DAMVIQNPRYQVTQFGKPVTLSCSQTLNHNVMYWYQQKSSQAPKLLFHYYDKDFNNEADTPDNFQSRRPNTSFCFLDIRSPGLGDTAMYLCATSREMESGRTDTQYFGPGTRLTVL.

This clonotype was recorded many times. The gene calls are TRBV2 and TRBJ1-1; 11 bases align to TRBD1. The V gene end was trimmed by 4 bases and the J gene end by 3 bases; junction bases not matched to a gene: 7. Germline V gene lookup returns CDR1 SNHLY and CDR2 FYNNEI. The CDR3 spans 16 residues. The CDR3 reads CASSGPRTGGHTEAFF. Written as DNA, the CDR3 is TGTGCCAGCAGTGGCCCTCGGACAGGGGGCCACACTGAAGCTTTCTTT.